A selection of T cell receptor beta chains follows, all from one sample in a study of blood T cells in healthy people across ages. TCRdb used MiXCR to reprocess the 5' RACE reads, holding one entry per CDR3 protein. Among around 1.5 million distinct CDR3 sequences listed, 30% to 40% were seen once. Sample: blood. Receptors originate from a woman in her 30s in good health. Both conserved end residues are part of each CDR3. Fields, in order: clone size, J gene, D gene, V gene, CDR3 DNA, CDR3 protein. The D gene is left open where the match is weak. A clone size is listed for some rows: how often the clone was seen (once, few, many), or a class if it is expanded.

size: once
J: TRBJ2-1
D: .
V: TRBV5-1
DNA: TGCGCCAGCAGCTTGGTATTCGCCCCCTCGGGTAATGAGCAGTTCTTC
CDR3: CASSLVFAPSGNEQFF

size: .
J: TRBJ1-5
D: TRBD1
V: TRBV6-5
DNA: TGTGCCAGCAGCAGTACGACAGGGATCAATCAGCCCCAGCATTTT
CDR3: CASSSTTGINQPQHF

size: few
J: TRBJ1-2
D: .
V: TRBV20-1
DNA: TGCAGTGCTAGTACCGTAGACAGGTTTTATGTTGGTGGCTACACCTTC
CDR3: CSASTVDRFYVGGYTF

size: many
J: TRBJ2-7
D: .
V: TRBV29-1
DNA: TGCAGCGCCGCGACAGAGTACTACGAGCAGTACTTC
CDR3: CSAATEYYEQYF

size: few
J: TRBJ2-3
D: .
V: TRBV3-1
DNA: TGTGCCAGCAGCCAAGATTACGCCCGCACAGATACGCAGTATTTT
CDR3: CASSQDYARTDTQYF

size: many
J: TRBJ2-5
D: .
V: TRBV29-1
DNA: TGCAGCGCCGGGGGACTTACAGGAAGGGTGGTTGGAGAGACCCAGTACTTC
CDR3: CSAGGLTGRVVGETQYF

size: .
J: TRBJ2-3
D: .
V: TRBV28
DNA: TGTGCCAGCAGTCGAGTCCGCACAGATACGCAGTATTTT
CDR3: CASSRVRTDTQYF

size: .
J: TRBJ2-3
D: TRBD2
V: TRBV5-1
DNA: TGCGCCAGCAGCTTCGGGAGCGGGGGGGCAGATACGCAGTATTTT
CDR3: CASSFGSGGADTQYF

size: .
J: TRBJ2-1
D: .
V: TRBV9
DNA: TGTGCCAGCAGCGCTTATCTGGGGAGCTCCTACAATGAGCAGTTCTTC
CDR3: CASSAYLGSSYNEQFF

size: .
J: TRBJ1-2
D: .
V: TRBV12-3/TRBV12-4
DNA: TGTGCCAGCAGTTTTTCCGGGAATTTTAATGTCTACACCTTC
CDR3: CASSFSGNFNVYTF

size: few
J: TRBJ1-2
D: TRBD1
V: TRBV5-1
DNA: TGCGCCAGCAGCTGGGGGGACAGACCTAACTATGGCTACACCTTC
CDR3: CASSWGDRPNYGYTF

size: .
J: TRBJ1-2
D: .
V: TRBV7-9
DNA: TGTGCCAGCAGTTCCACCTTGGGACATACCAACTATGGCTACACCTTC
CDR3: CASSSTLGHTNYGYTF

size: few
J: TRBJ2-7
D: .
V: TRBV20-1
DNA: TGCAGTGCTAGAGATCCTCAGAGATCTACCGAGCAGTACTTC
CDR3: CSARDPQRSTEQYF

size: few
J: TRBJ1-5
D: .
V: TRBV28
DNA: TGTGCCAGCACCCCGGGGGAGGCTTATCAGCCCCAGCATTTT
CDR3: CASTPGEAYQPQHF

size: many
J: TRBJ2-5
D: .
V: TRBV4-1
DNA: TGCGCCAGCAGCCAAGTTTGGGGCGGACCCTGGAGCCAAGAGACCCAGTACTTC
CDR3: CASSQVWGGPWSQETQYF

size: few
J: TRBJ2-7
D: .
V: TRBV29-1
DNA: TGCAGCGTTGGAGCCGGGTCCTCCTACGAGCAGTACTTC
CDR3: CSVGAGSSYEQYF

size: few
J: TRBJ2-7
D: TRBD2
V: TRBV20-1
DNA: TGCAGTGCTCTTAGCGGGGGTGTTCCCTACGAGCAGTACTTC
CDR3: CSALSGGVPYEQYF

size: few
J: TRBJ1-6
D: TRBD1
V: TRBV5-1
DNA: TGCGCCAGCAGCCCGGAGACAGGGATCAATTCACCCCTCCACTTT
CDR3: CASSPETGINSPLHF

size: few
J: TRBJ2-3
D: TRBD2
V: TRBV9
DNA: TGTGCCAGCAGCCCGCAGTCTAGCGGGGTGGGAGATACGCAGTATTTT
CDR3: CASSPQSSGVGDTQYF

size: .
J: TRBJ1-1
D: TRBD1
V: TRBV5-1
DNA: TGCGCCAGCAGCCCGGGACAGCCCATGAACACTGAAGCTTTCTTT
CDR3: CASSPGQPMNTEAFF

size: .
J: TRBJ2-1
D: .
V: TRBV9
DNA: TGTGCCAGCAGCGTAGCGGCTTCGAACAATGAGCAGTTCTTC
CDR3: CASSVAASNNEQFF

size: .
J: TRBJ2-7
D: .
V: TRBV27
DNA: TGTGCCTGCAGTTTAAGGTTGCCCACCTACGAGCAGTACTTC
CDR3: CACSLRLPTYEQYF

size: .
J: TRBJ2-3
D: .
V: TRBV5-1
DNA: TGCGCCAGCGCCCCGGGACCCACAGATACGCAGTATTTT
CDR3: CASAPGPTDTQYF

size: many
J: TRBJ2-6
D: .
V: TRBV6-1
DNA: TGTGCCAGCAGTGAACAGGGGGCCAACGTCCTGACTTTC
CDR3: CASSEQGANVLTF

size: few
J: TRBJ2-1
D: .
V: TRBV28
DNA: TGTGCCAGCAGTTATGACAAGGGGGTTCGATCCTACAATGAGCAGTTCTTC
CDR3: CASSYDKGVRSYNEQFF

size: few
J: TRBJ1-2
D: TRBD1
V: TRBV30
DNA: TGTGCCTGGAGTGTACTTCAGGAGGGGGCGGATGGCTACACCTTC
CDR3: CAWSVLQEGADGYTF

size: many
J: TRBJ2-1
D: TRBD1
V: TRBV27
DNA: TGTGCCAGCAGTAGGCCGGGACAGGGGGTAACTGAGCAGTTCTTC
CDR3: CASSRPGQGVTEQFF

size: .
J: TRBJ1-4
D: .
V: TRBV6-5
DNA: TGTGCCAGCAGTTACTCGATGTTACAGGCAACTAATGAAAAACTGTTTTTT
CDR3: CASSYSMLQATNEKLFF

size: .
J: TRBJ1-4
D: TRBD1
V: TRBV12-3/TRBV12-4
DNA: TGTGCCAACAGGGAGAACAGGGGTACTAATGAAAAACTGTTTTTT
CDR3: CANRENRGTNEKLFF

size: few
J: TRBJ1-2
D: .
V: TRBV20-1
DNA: TGCAGTGCTACAGAGACAACTAACTATGGCTACACCTTC
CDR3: CSATETTNYGYTF

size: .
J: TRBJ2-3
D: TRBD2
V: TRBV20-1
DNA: TGCAGTGCTAGAGATCTAGCGGGAGAGTCAGATACGCAGTATTTT
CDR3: CSARDLAGESDTQYF

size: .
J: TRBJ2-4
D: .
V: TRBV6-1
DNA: TGTGCCAGCAGTGACGACGGCGATCCCAAAAACATTCAGTACTTC
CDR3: CASSDDGDPKNIQYF

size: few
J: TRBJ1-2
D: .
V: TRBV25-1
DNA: TGTGCCAGCAGTGAAGGCGGGACCGTTTCTAACTATGGCTACACCTTC
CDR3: CASSEGGTVSNYGYTF

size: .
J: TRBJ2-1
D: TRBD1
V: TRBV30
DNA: TGTGCCTGGAGTCTAGGGACAGGGGGCTTGAATGAGCAGTTCTTC
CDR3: CAWSLGTGGLNEQFF

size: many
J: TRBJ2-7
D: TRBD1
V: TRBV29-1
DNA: TGCAGCGTTGAAGATCAGGGGGACCAAACCTACGAGCAGTACTTC
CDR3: CSVEDQGDQTYEQYF

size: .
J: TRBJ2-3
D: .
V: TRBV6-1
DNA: TGTGCCAGCAGCCGGGCTGAGTTCGCAGATACGCAGTATTTT
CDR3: CASSRAEFADTQYF